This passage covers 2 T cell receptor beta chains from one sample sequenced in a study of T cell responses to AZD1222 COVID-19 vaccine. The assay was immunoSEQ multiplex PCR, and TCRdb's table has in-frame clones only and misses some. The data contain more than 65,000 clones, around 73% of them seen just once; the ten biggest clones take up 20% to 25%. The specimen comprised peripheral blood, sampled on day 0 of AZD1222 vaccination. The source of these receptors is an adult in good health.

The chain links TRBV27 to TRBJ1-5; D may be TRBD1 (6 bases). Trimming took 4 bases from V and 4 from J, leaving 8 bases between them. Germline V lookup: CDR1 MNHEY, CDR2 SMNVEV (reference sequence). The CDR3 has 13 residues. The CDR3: CASSYQGNQPQHF. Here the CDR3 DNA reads TGTGCCAGCAGTTACCAGGGGAATCAGCCCCAGCATTTT.

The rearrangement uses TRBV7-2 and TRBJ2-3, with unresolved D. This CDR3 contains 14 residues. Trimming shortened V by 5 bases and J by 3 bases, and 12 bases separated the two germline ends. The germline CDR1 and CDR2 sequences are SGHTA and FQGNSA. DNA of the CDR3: TGTGCCAGCAGCAAGTCCTCCGGGACAGATACGCAGTATTTT. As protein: CASSKSSGTDTQYF.